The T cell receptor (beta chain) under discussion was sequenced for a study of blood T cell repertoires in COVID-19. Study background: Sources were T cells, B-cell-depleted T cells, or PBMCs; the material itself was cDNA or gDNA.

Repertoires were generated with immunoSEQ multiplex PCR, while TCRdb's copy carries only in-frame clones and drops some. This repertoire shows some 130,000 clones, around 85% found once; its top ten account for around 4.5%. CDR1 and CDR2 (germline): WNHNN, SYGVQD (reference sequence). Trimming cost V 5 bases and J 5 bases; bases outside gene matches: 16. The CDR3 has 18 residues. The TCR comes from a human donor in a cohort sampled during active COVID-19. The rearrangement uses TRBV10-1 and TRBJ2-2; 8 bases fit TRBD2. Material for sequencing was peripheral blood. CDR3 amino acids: CASSTLKLAEILTGELFF. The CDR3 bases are TGCGCCAGCAGTACACTAAAACTAGCGGAGATCCTGACCGGGGAGCTGTTTTTT.